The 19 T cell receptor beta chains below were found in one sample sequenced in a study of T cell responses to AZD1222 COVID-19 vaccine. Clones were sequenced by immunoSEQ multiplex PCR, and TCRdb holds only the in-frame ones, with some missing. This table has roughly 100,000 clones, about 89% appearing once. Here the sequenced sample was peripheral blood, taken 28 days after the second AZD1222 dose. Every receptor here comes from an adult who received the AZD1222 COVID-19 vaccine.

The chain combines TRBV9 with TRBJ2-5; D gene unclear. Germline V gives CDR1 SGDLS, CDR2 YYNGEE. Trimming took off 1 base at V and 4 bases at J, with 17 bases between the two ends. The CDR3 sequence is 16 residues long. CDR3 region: CASSVIGGISPETQYF. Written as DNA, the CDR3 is TGTGCCAGCAGCGTAATTGGTGGGATCTCCCCAGAGACCCAGTACTTC.

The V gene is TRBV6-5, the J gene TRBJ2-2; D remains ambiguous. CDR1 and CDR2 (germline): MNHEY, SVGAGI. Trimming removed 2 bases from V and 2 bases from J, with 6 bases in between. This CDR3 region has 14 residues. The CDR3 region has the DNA TGTGCCAGCAGTTACGGGGTAAACACCGGGGAGCTGTTTTTT. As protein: CASSYGVNTGELFF.

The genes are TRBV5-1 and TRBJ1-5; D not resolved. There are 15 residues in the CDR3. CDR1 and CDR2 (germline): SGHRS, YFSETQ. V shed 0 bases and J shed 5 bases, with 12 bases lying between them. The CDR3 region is CASSLAGHDDQPQHF. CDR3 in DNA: TGCGCCAGCAGCTTGGCAGGTCACGATGATCAGCCCCAGCATTTT.

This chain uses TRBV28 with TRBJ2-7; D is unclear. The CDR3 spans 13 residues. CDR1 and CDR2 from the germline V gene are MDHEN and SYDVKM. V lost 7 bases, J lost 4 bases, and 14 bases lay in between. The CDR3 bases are TGTGCCAGCATAGGTGGAATCTTATACGAGCAGTACTTC. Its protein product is CASIGGILYEQYF.

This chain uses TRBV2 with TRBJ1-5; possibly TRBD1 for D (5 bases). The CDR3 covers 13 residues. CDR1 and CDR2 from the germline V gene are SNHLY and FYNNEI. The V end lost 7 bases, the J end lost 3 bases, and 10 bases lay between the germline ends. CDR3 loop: CASIRDVNQPQHF. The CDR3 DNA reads TGTGCCAGCATACGGGACGTCAATCAGCCCCAGCATTTT. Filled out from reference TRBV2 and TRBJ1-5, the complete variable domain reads EPEVTQTPSHQVTQMGQEVILRCVPISNHLYFYWYRQILGQKVEFLVSFYNNEISEKSEIFDDQFSVERPDGSNFTLKIRSTKLEDSAMYFCASIRDVNQPQHFGDGTRLSIL.

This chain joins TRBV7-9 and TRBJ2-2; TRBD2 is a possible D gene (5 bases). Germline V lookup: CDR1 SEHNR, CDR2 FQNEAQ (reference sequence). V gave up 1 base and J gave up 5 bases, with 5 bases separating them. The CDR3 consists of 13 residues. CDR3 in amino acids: CASSLGGTGELFF. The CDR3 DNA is TGTGCCAGCAGCTTAGGCGGGACCGGGGAGCTGTTTTTT. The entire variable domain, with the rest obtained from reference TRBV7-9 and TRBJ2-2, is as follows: DTGVSQNPRHKITKRGQNVTFRCDPISEHNRLYWYRQTLGQGPEFLTYFQNEAQLEKSRLLSDRFSAERPKGSFSTLEIQRTEQGDSAMYLCASSLGGTGELFFGEGSRLTVL.

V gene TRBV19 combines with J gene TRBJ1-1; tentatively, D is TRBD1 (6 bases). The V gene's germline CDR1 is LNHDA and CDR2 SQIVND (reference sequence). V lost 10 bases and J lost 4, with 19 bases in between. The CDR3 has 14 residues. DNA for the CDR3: TGTGCCACCCTAAGGAGGGGGATGGGCACTGAAGCTTTCTTT. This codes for CATLRRGMGTEAFF.

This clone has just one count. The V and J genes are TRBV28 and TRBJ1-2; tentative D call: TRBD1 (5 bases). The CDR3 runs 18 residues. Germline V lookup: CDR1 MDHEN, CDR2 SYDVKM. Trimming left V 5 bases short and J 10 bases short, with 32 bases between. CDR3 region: CASSPPQGATARSRVYTF. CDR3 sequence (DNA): TGTGCCAGCAGTCCCCCTCAGGGCGCGACCGCGCGAAGCCGAGTCTACACCTTC.

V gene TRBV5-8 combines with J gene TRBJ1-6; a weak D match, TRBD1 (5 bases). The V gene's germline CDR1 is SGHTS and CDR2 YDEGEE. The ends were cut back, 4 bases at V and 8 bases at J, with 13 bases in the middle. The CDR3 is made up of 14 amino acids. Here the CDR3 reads CASSSGQTYSPLHF. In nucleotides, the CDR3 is TGTGCCAGCAGCAGCGGACAAACCTATTCACCCCTCCACTTT.

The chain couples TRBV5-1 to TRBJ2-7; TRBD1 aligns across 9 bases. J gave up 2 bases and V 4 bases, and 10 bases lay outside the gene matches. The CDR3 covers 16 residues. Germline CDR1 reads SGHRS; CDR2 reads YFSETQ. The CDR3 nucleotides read TGCGCCAGCAGCCCTAACGGACAGGGGCCAACCTACGAGCAGTACTTC. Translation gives CASSPNGQGPTYEQYF.

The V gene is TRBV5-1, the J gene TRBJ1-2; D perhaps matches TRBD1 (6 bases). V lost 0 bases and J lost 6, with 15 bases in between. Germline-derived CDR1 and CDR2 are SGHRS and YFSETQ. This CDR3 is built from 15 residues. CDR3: CASSLGGQGRDGYTF. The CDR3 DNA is TGCGCCAGCAGCTTGGGCGGGCAGGGGCGTGATGGCTACACCTTC.

The CDR3 DNA reads TGTGCCAGCAGTGCTACAGGGGCTAATTCACCCCTCCACTTT. As protein: CASSATGANSPLHF. J is TRBJ1-6 and V is TRBV2; 7 nucleotides match TRBD1. Germline V gene lookup returns CDR1 SNHLY and CDR2 FYNNEI. The CDR3 runs 14 residues. Losses at the gene ends were 4 bases for V and 6 bases for J; bases not matched to a gene: 3.

The CDR3 sequence: CASSSTGQETQYF. In nucleotides, the CDR3 is TGTGCCAGCTCCTCGACAGGGCAAGAGACCCAGTACTTC. This rearrangement joins TRBV18 to TRBJ2-5, with 7 bases aligning to TRBD1. This CDR3 is 13 amino acids long. With 6 bases clipped from V and 2 bases from J, the junction kept 3 bases outside the gene matches. The V gene's germline CDR1 is KGHSH and CDR2 LQKENI.

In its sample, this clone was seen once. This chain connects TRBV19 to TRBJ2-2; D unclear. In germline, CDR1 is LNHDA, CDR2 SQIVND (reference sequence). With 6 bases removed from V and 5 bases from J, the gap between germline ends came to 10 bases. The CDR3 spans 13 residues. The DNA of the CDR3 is TGTGCCAGTAGGAGGCAGGCAACCGGGGAGCTGTTTTTT. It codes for CASRRQATGELFF.

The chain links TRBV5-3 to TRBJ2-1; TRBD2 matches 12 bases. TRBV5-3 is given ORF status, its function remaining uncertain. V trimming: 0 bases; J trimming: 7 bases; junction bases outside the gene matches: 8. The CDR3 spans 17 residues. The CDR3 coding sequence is TGTGCCAGAAGCTTGGTGCCGCTAGCGGGAGGGCAAAATGAGCAGTTCTTC. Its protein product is CARSLVPLAGGQNEQFF.

CDR3 nucleotide sequence: TGTGCCAGCAGGGGGTCGAGGGCCTGGGATACGCAGTATTTT. It yields the protein CASRGSRAWDTQYF. The chain recombines TRBV5-4 with TRBJ2-3; a weak D match, TRBD2 (5 bases). Germline V gene lookup returns CDR1 SGHNT and CDR2 YYREEE (reference sequence). Trimming removed 5 bases from V and 6 bases from J, with 16 bases in between. The CDR3 runs 14 residues.

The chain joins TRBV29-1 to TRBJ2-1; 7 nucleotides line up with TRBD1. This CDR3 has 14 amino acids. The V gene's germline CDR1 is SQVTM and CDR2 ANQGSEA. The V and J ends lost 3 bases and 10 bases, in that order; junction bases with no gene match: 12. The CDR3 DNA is TGCAGCGTTGAGGGACAGCAAGGGGTTGGGGAGCAGTTCTTC. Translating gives CSVEGQQGVGEQFF.

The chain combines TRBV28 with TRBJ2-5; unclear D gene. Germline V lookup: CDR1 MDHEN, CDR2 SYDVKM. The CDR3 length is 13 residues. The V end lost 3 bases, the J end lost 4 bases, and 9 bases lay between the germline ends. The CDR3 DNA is TGTGCCAGCAGTTTGGAGACGCGAGAGACCCAGTACTTC. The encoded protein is CASSLETRETQYF.

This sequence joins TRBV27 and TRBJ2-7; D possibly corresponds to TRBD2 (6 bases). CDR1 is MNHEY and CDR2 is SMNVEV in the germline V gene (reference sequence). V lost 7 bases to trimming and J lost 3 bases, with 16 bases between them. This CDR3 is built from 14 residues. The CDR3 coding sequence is TGTGCCAGCATGAGGGCCTCGGGGGTCTACGAGCAGTACTTC. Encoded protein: CASMRASGVYEQYF.